A few counts support the clone carrying this T cell receptor (beta chain). Its antigen is as yet unknown. Together with thyroid ultrasound, orbital computed tomography, serum thyroxine and TRAb, clinical symptoms were used for diagnoses. PBMCs stemmed from about 9.7 ml fresh peripheral blood. This sample stems from a study of T cells in Graves' hyperthyroidism and ophthalmopathy. Study-level information: Prior to any treatment, at the point of initial diagnosis, peripheral blood was collected.

General observations from the study: Most thyroid clonotypes expanded above 0.001 appeared in blood too.

Amplification of TCR beta CDR3 regions used RNA as the template. In the first-round RT-PCR of the TCR CDR3, the HTBI primer set was used. TCRdb reanalysed the multiplex PCR reads using MiXCR and keeps one entry per CDR3 protein. The repertoire holds about 840,000 distinct CDR3 sequences, with over 35% as singletons. Germline trimming cut 3 bases from V and 2 bases from J; bases unmatched to any gene: 1. The germline gives CDR1 SGHRS, CDR2 YFSETQ. The CDR3 runs to 15 residues. The clonotype originates from a man between 18 and 35 years old with Graves' hyperthyroidism. This chain joins TRBV5-1 and TRBJ2-6; 8 nucleotides line up with TRBD2. The sample consisted of blood. The CDR3 DNA reads as TGCGCCAGCAGCTCGGGGGGGACTGGGGCCAACGTCCTGACTTTC. Translating it yields CASSSGGTGANVLTF.